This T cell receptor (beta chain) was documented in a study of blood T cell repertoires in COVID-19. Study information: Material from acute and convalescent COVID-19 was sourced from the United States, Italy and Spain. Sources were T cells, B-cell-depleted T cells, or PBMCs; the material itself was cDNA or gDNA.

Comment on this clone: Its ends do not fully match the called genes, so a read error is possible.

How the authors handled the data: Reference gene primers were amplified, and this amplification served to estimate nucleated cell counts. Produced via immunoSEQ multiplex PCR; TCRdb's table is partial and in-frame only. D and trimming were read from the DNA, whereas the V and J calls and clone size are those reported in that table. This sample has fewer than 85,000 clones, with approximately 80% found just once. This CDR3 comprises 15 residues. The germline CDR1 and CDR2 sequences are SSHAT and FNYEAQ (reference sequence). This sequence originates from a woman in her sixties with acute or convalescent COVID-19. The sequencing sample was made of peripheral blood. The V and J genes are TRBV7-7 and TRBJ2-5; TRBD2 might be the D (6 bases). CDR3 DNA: TGTGCTAGCAGCTTAGCGGTTGCGGGCCAAGAGACCCAGTACTTC. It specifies CASSLAVAGQETQYF.